The 7 T cell receptor beta chains listed next were all sequenced from one sample in a study of blood T cell repertoires in COVID-19. Profiling relied on immunoSEQ multiplex PCR, and the TCRdb table lists in-frame clones only, not all of them. Of tens of thousands of clones in the sample, approximately 80% were seen once. Material for sequencing was peripheral blood. The receptors stem from an older woman with acute or convalescent COVID-19.

The rearrangement uses TRBV4-1 and TRBJ1-5, with 9 bases aligning to TRBD1. CDR1 MGHRA and CDR2 YSYEKL come from the germline V gene. V was pared by 4 bases and J by 2 bases, with 9 bases of the junction left unmatched. The CDR3 is 17 residues long. The CDR3: CASSPLQGANGNQPQHF. CDR3 coding DNA: TGCGCCAGCAGCCCATTACAGGGGGCAAATGGCAATCAGCCCCAGCATTTT.

V and J are TRBV27 and TRBJ1-4, with 7 bases aligning to TRBD1. Germline CDR1 is MNHEY and CDR2 is SMNVEV (reference sequence). V trimming: 6 bases; J trimming: 7 bases; junction bases outside the gene matches: 8. The CDR3 runs to 14 residues. CDR3: CASSPTGQGEKLFF. The DNA for the CDR3 is TGTGCCAGCAGCCCGACAGGGCAAGGTGAAAAACTGTTTTTT.

The chain has TRBV20-1 and TRBJ2-7; tentatively, D is TRBD1 (5 bases). In germline, CDR1 is DFQATT, CDR2 SNEGSKA (reference sequence). CDR3 size: 12 residues. V dropped 3 bases and J dropped 3 bases, with 9 bases sitting between them. CDR3 protein: CSASLQDYEQYF. The CDR3 DNA is TGCAGTGCTAGTTTACAGGACTACGAGCAGTACTTC.

J is TRBJ2-5 and V is TRBV6-2 or TRBV6-3; TRBD2 aligns across 11 bases. The CDR3 covers 16 residues. Germline V gene lookup returns CDR1 MNHEY and CDR2 SVGEGT. J was trimmed by 3 bases and V by 4 bases; bases with no gene match: 7. CDR3 protein: CASSLGSLAGEETQYF. DNA for the CDR3: TGTGCCAGCAGTTTAGGATCACTAGCGGGGGAAGAGACCCAGTACTTC.

This sequence joins TRBV2 and TRBJ2-1, with a weak D call TRBD1 (7 bases). The V end lost 8 bases, the J end lost 0 bases, and 26 bases lay between the germline ends. Germline lookup yields CDR1 SNHLY and CDR2 FYNNEI. CDR3 length equals 19 residues. This chain's CDR3 is CASGGGGRGLSSSYNEQFF. CDR3 nucleotides: TGTGCCAGCGGAGGGGGCGGCAGGGGGTTATCCAGCTCCTACAATGAGCAGTTCTTC.

The rearrangement links TRBV2 to TRBJ1-5; possibly TRBD1 for D (5 bases). The V gene lost 7 bases and the J gene lost 1 base, with 8 bases spanning the gap. Germline assignment: CDR1 SNHLY and CDR2 FYNNEI. CDR3 length equals 13 residues. The CDR3 sequence is CASTRQSNQPQHF. CDR3 bases: TGTGCCAGCACTCGACAGAGCAATCAGCCCCAGCATTTT.

This chain links TRBV2 with TRBJ2-7; D ambiguous. The ends were cut back, 2 bases at V and 2 bases at J, with 4 bases in the middle. Germline loops: CDR1 SNHLY, CDR2 FYNNEI. The CDR3 loop spans 12 amino acids. CDR3 DNA sequence: TGTGCCAGCAGTGAATTCGCCTACGAGCAGTACGTC. Translated, it gives CASSEFAYEQYV.